The rows below give T cell receptor beta chains drawn from one sample of a study of blood T cell repertoires in COVID-19. Profiling relied on immunoSEQ multiplex PCR, and the TCRdb table lists in-frame clones only, not all of them. The sample carries under 200,000 clones, about 85% recorded once. The sequenced sample was peripheral blood. The receptors shown here come from a woman aged 80 or over with acute or convalescent COVID-19. Both conserved end residues are part of each CDR3. The order of the fields is clone size, CDR3 length, V gene, D gene, J gene, CDR3 protein, CDR3 DNA. The D gene is left open where the match is weak. The listing skips clone size in some rows; elsewhere it reads once, few, many or a size class.

>.|12|TRBV5-1|TRBD1|TRBJ2-7
CASSPDRGEQYF
TGCGCCAGCAGCCCGGACAGGGGTGAGCAGTACTTC
>.|14|TRBV3-1/TRBV3-2|TRBD2|TRBJ2-7
CASSPTGGYYEQYF
TGTGCCAGCAGCCCAACGGGGGGGTACTACGAGCAGTACTTC
>.|13|TRBV19|.|TRBJ2-5
CASSTGAQETQYF
TGTGCCAGTAGTACAGGGGCTCAAGAGACCCAGTACTTC
>once|11|TRBV5-1|TRBD1|TRBJ2-1
CASSFRGQRFF
TGCGCCAGCAGCTTCAGGGGACAGCGGTTCTTC
>many|12|TRBV6-6|TRBD1|TRBJ2-7
CASGGQGREQYF
TGTGCCAGCGGGGGACAGGGCCGCGAGCAGTACTTC
>.|13|TRBV7-8|.|TRBJ2-7
CATQRGGLSEQYF
TGTGCCACTCAGAGGGGGGGGCTCTCCGAGCAGTACTTC
>.|13|TRBV30|TRBD1|TRBJ1-3
CAWRQGEGGTIYF
TGTGCCTGGAGACAGGGGGAAGGCGGCACCATATATTTT
>.|14|TRBV18|.|TRBJ1-1
CASSPLGGATEAFF
TGTGCCAGCTCACCCTTGGGGGGTGCTACTGAAGCTTTCTTT
>.|17|TRBV6-1|TRBD2|TRBJ2-1
CASSDGLAGGHHNEQFF
TGTGCCAGCAGTGATGGACTAGCGGGAGGTCACCACAATGAGCAGTTCTTC
>.|16|TRBV30|TRBD2|TRBJ2-1
CAWSPQERTSYNEQFF
TGTGCCTGGAGTCCCCAGGAGCGGACTAGTTACAATGAGCAGTTCTTC
>.|18|TRBV6-1|TRBD2|TRBJ2-7
CASSDPDLTSGGAYEQYF
TGTGCCAGCAGTGACCCCGACCTGACTAGCGGGGGAGCCTACGAGCAGTACTTC
>.|12|TRBV5-4|TRBD1|TRBJ2-7
CASSRTGDEQYF
TGTGCCAGCAGCCGGACAGGGGACGAGCAGTACTTC
>.|15|TRBV6-4|TRBD2|TRBJ2-3
CASSKGGGSTDTQYF
TGTGCCAGCAGTAAGGGCGGGGGTAGCACAGATACGCAGTATTTT
>once|15|TRBV19|.|TRBJ1-3
CASSITRVGGNTIYF
TGTGCCAGTAGTATAACGAGGGTAGGGGGAAACACCATATATTTT
>.|17|TRBV5-6|TRBD2|TRBJ2-5
CASRNGLAGGPHETQYF
TGTGCCAGCAGAAACGGACTAGCGGGAGGGCCCCATGAGACCCAGTACTTC
>.|14|TRBV19|.|TRBJ1-1
CASSTTSGGSEAFF
TGTGCCAGTAGCACCACGAGTGGGGGGTCGGAAGCTTTCTTT
>.|16|TRBV29-1|TRBD1|TRBJ1-1
CSVEGSGGRLNTEAFF
TGCAGCGTTGAAGGGTCAGGGGGCCGCCTTAACACTGAAGCTTTCTTT
>.|14|TRBV5-1|TRBD2|TRBJ2-5
CASSLGLARETQYF
TGCGCCAGCAGCTTGGGACTAGCCCGAGAGACCCAGTACTTC
>.|14|TRBV5-1|.|TRBJ2-7
CASSPGTVGGEQYF
TGCGCCAGCAGCCCGGGGACTGTCGGTGGCGAGCAGTACTTC
>.|13|TRBV11-2|TRBD1|TRBJ1-1
CASSSDREAEAFF
TGTGCCAGCAGCTCGGACAGGGAGGCTGAAGCTTTCTTT
>.|12|TRBV4-1|.|TRBJ1-2
CASSPDTYGYTF
TGCGCCAGCAGCCCCGACACCTATGGCTACACCTTC
>few|13|TRBV12-3/TRBV12-4|.|TRBJ1-1
CASSFRQENEAFF
TGTGCCAGCAGTTTTAGACAGGAAAACGAAGCTTTCTTT
>.|12|TRBV5-5|.|TRBJ1-1
CASSQQGTEAFF
TGTGCCAGCAGTCAACAGGGAACTGAAGCTTTCTTT
>once|14|TRBV5-6|.|TRBJ1-2
CASSLSARDYGYTF
TGTGCCAGCAGCCTATCAGCCAGGGACTATGGCTACACCTTC
>.|10|TRBV11-2|.|TRBJ2-2
CASRRGELFF
TGTGCCAGCAGGCGTGGGGAGCTGTTTTTT
>.|15|TRBV18|TRBD1|TRBJ2-7
CASSQGTGITYEQYF
TGTGCCAGCTCGCAAGGGACAGGCATAACCTACGAGCAGTACTTC
>.|14|TRBV27|TRBD1|TRBJ1-5
CASSFGQDNQPQHF
TGTGCCAGCAGTTTCGGACAGGATAATCAGCCCCAGCATTTT
>once|11|TRBV25-1|.|TRBJ1-2
CASSPGYGYTF
TGTGCCAGCAGTCCGGGGTATGGCTACACCTTC
>.|13|TRBV5-6|TRBD1|TRBJ1-4
CATQTGPNEKLFF
TGTGCCACCCAGACAGGGCCCAATGAAAAACTGTTTTTT
>.|14|TRBV7-3|.|TRBJ1-3
CASSPNPTGNTIYF
TGTGCCAGCAGCCCCAACCCGACAGGAAACACCATATATTTT
>.|14|TRBV5-5|.|TRBJ2-7
CASSLAYRSYEQYF
TGTGCCAGCAGCTTGGCCTACAGGTCCTACGAGCAGTACTTC
>.|15|TRBV19|.|TRBJ2-2
CASGGAEYNTGELFF
TGTGCCAGTGGGGGGGCGGAGTATAACACCGGGGAGCTGTTTTTT
>.|16|TRBV18|TRBD1|TRBJ1-3
CASSPLQGAEGNTIYF
TGTGCCAGCTCACCCCTACAGGGGGCCGAAGGAAACACCATATATTTT
>.|15|TRBV7-9|.|TRBJ1-2
CASSVGQPPVYGYTF
TGTGCCAGCAGCGTCGGACAGCCCCCTGTCTATGGCTACACCTTC
>.|15|TRBV6-2/TRBV6-3|TRBD1|TRBJ1-1
CASSYGGQGNTEAFF
TGTGCCAGCAGTTACGGGGGACAGGGGAACACTGAAGCTTTCTTT
>.|12|TRBV12-3/TRBV12-4|.|TRBJ1-2
CASSFSDYGYTF
TGTGCCAGCAGTTTTAGCGACTATGGCTACACCTTC
>.|19|TRBV2|.|TRBJ2-7
CASTEKPLSGSSSPYEQYF
TGTGCCAGCACCGAGAAGCCTCTTAGCGGAAGCTCCAGCCCCTACGAGCAGTACTTC
>.|13|TRBV4-1|.|TRBJ2-3
CASRHAAVDTQYF
TGCGCCAGCAGACATGCTGCGGTGGATACGCAGTATTTT
>.|14|TRBV18|TRBD1|TRBJ1-2
CASSSDRVVYGYTF
TGTGCCAGCTCGTCCGACAGGGTGGTCTATGGCTACACCTTC
>.|16|TRBV7-9|.|TRBJ2-3
CASSPPSSVSTDTQYF
TGTGCCAGCAGCCCCCCCTCTAGCGTCAGCACAGATACGCAGTATTTT
>.|16|TRBV25-1|TRBD2|TRBJ2-3
CASSQIAGGPLDTQYF
TGTGCCAGCAGTCAAATAGCGGGAGGGCCGCTAGATACGCAGTATTTT
>.|16|TRBV6-5|TRBD1|TRBJ1-2
CASSYWRGQANYGYTF
TGTGCCAGCAGTTACTGGAGGGGGCAAGCTAACTATGGCTACACCTTC
>.|18|TRBV19|.|TRBJ1-5
CASSIVGRGLYSNQPQHF
TGTGCCAGTAGTATAGTTGGCAGGGGCCTTTATAGCAATCAGCCCCAGCATTTT
>.|13|TRBV5-4|.|TRBJ2-7
CASSSQRTYEQYF
TGTGCCAGCAGCTCGCAGCGAACCTACGAGCAGTACTTC
>.|14|TRBV27|.|TRBJ1-1
CASSLTVSNTEAFF
TGTGCCAGCAGTTTAACTGTCTCGAACACTGAAGCTTTCTTT
>.|14|TRBV10-3|TRBD2|TRBJ2-1
CAISEAASGNEQFF
TGTGCCATCAGTGAGGCCGCTAGCGGCAATGAGCAGTTCTTC